This T cell receptor beta chain was sequenced during a study of blood T cell repertoires in COVID-19. Overall study: Donors in the United States, Italy and Spain gave samples during acute or convalescent COVID-19. PBMCs, B-cell-depleted T cells, or T cells were the source of the cDNA or gDNA that made up the material.

Original analysis: By means of reference gene primer amplification, nucleated cell counts were estimated. Clones were read by immunoSEQ multiplex PCR, and TCRdb kept only the in-frame ones, dropping some. The V and J calls and clone size are taken from that table; D and trimming were inferred from the DNA. Seen here are about 150,000 clones, approximately 80% observed once, and the top ten hold around 32%. Trimming shortened V by 7 bases and J by 4 bases, and 16 bases separated the two germline ends. The CDR3 covers 14 residues. Germline CDR1 reads SEHNR; CDR2 reads FQNEAQ (reference sequence). The chain couples TRBV7-9 to TRBJ1-2; D perhaps matches TRBD1 (5 bases). The sequence was obtained from a woman aged 55-69 years with acute or convalescent COVID-19. The sequenced sample consisted of peripheral blood. The CDR3 sequence is CASIGDFLFYGYTF. The DNA of the CDR3 is TGTGCCAGCATAGGGGATTTTTTATTCTATGGCTACACCTTC.